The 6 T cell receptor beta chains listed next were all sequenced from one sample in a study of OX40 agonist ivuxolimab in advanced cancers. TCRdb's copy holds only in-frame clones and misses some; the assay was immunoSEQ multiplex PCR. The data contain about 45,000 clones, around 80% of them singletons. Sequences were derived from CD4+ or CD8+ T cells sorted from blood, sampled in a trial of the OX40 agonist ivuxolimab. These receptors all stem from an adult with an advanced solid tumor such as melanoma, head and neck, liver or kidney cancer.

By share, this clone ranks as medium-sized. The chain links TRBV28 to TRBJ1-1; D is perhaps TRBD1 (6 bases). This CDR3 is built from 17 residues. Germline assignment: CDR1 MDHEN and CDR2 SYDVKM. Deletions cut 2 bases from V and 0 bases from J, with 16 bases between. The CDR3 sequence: CASSLTGHLVMNTEAFF. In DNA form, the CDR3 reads TGTGCCAGCAGTTTAACGGGACACCTTGTAATGAACACTGAAGCTTTCTTT.

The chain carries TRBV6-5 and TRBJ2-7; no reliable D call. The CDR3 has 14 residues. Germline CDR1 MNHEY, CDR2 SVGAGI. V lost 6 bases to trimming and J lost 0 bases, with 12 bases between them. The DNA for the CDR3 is TGTGCCAGCAGGGGCGCCTTAAACTCCTACGAGCAGTACTTC. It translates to CASRGALNSYEQYF.

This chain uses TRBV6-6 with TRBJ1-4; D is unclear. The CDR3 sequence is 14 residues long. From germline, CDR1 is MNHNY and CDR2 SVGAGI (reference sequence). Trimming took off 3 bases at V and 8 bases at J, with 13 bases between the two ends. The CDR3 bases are TGTGCCAGCAGTTATCCGGGGAACGCCGAAAAACTGTTTTTT. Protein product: CASSYPGNAEKLFF.

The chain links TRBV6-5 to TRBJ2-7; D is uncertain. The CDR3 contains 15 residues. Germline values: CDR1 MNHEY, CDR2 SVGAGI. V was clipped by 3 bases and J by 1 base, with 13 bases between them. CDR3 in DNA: TGTGCCAGCAGTTATACGGCTTCTTTATCCTACGAGCAGTACTTC. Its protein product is CASSYTASLSYEQYF.

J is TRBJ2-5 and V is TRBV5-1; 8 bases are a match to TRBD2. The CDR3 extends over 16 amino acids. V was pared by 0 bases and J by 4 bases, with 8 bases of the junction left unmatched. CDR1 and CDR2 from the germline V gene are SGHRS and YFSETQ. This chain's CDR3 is CASSLEGLVSLETQYF. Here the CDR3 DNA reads TGCGCCAGCAGCTTGGAGGGACTAGTCTCTTTAGAGACCCAGTACTTC.

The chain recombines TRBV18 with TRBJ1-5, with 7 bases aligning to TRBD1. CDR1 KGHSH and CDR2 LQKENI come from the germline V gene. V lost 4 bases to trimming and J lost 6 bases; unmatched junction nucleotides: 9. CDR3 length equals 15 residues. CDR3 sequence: CASSLRDRLTQPQHF. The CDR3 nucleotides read TGTGCCAGCTCACTTAGGGACAGATTAACTCAGCCCCAGCATTTT.